This entry features one T cell receptor beta chain sequence. Antigen specificity is unknown. Assay used: immunoSEQ multiplex PCR; TCRdb lists only in-frame clones, some missing. Of about 770,000 clones in the sample, 72% are singletons; the top ten hold approximately 2%. The data are from a study of shared clonotypes between healthy human individuals. Background on the study: Three plates were used per donor for CD4 naive, three for CD4 memory, two for CD8 naive and one for CD8 memory. Whole-study findings and limits: Generally, estimated richness proved larger in naive subsets than it did in memory subsets.

From CD4+ cells came CD45RA+ naive and CD45RA-negative memory subsets. This CDR3 is built from 16 residues. The V gene end was trimmed by 2 bases and the J gene end by 10 bases; junction bases not matched to a gene: 10. Looked up from germline, CDR1 is SGDLS and CDR2 is YYNGEE. The sequenced sample consisted of memory CD4+ T cells sorted from blood. The subset denotes: CD45RA-negative fraction. This chain links TRBV9 with TRBJ2-1, with 12 bases fitting TRBD2. The clonotype originates from a young woman in good health. CDR3 sequence: CASSVSLAGGPGEQFF. The CDR3 DNA reads TGTGCCAGCAGCGTCAGTCTAGCGGGAGGGCCGGGAGAGCAGTTCTTC.